This T cell receptor (beta chain) is from a study of T cells in localized non-small cell lung cancer. Findings and caveats of the study: Heterogeneity within the tumor remains possible, as just one region underwent sequencing. Adjacent uninvolved lung had the highest clonality, suggesting focused antigen responses. Turning up in adjacent lung were a median approximately 50 of the top 100 tumor clones.

Trimming took off 11 bases at V and 8 bases at J, with 11 bases between the two ends. CDR3 length equals 10 residues. Germline-derived CDR1 and CDR2 are LGHNA and YSLEER. TCRdb keeps only in-frame clones here, not all; method: immunoSEQ multiplex PCR. The table includes tens of thousands of clones, roughly 89% detected once. Turning to this clone: The antigen is not known.

Sequencing was performed on peripheral blood, taken before any cancer treatment. The sequence came from a male donor aged 60 or over with stage I lung adenocarcinoma. The chain is built from TRBV4-3 and TRBJ2-3; D possibly corresponds to TRBD2 (5 bases). CDR3 sequence (DNA): TGCGCCTCTCGGAGGCCTACGCAGTATTTT. This encodes CASRRPTQYF.